This passage covers 3 T cell receptor beta chains from one sample sequenced in a study of blood T cell repertoires in COVID-19. Clones were read by immunoSEQ multiplex PCR, and TCRdb kept only the in-frame ones, dropping some. The sample has some 100,000 clones; roughly 82% are singletons. The sequenced material came from peripheral blood. These TCRs come from a man aged 50 to 59 with active or convalescent COVID-19.

This clone was counted between two and nine times. This rearrangement joins TRBV19 to TRBJ1-4, with D possibly matching TRBD1 (5 bases). Trimming took off 4 bases at V and 8 bases at J, with 11 bases between the two ends. Germline V gene lookup returns CDR1 LNHDA and CDR2 SQIVND (reference sequence). The CDR3 runs to 13 residues. CDR3 in DNA: TGTGCCAGTAGTACCGGGGGAAGGGAAAAACTGTTTTTT. It encodes CASSTGGREKLFF.

The rearrangement links TRBV6-5 to TRBJ2-1; a possible D gene is TRBD1 (6 bases). The V and J ends lost 8 bases and 0 bases respectively, with 14 bases between them. This CDR3 comprises 15 residues. CDR1 is MNHEY and CDR2 is SVGAGI in the germline V gene. The DNA of the CDR3 is TGTGCCAGCCGCGTCCAGGGGAACTCCTACAATGAGCAGTTCTTC. Translating gives CASRVQGNSYNEQFF.

V and J are TRBV7-9 and TRBJ2-3; 8 bases match TRBD1. This CDR3 has 12 amino acids. Per germline, CDR1 SEHNR and CDR2 FQNEAQ (reference sequence). J lost 10 bases, V lost 5 bases, and 5 bases had no gene match. The CDR3 is CASSETGVSQYF. As DNA, the CDR3 is TGTGCCAGCAGCGAGACAGGGGTTTCGCAGTATTTT.